This TCR beta chain is drawn from a study of ipilimumab plus nivolumab after autologous stem cell transplantation. Looked up from germline, CDR1 is SGHTA and CDR2 is FQGTGA. The CDR3 is 15 residues long. V was clipped by 4 bases and J by 8 bases; unmatched bases: 8. TCRdb's copy holds only in-frame clones and misses some; the assay was immunoSEQ multiplex PCR. The sample comprises tens of thousands of clones, over 90% of which are singletons, and more than 0.7% rests with the top ten. The chain links TRBV7-3 to TRBJ2-1, with 10 bases aligning to TRBD2. This sequence was found in a male donor with multiple myeloma. Sequences were derived from PBMCs, sampled in a trial of ipilimumab plus nivolumab as post-transplant consolidation. The CDR3 reads CASSSGAGGPHEQFF. For the CDR3, the DNA is TGTGCCAGCAGCTCCGGAGCGGGGGGGCCACATGAGCAGTTCTTC.